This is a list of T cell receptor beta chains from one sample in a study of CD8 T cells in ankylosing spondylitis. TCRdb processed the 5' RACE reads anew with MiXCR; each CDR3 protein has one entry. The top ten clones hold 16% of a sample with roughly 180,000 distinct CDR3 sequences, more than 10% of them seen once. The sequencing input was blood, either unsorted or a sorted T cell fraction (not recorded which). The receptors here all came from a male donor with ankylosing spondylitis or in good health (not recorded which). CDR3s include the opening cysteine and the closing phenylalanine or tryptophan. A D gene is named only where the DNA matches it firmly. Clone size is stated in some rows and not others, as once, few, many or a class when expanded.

TGTGCCAGTAGTATAAGTTCGAGGGATAGCTCCTACAATGAGCAGTTCTTC | CASSISSRDSSYNEQFF | few | TRBJ2-1 | 17 | TRBV19 | NA
TGTGCCAGCAGCTTAGGGGCAGAAACCCATTTC | CASSLGAETHF | NA | TRBJ2-1 | 11 | TRBV7-9 | NA
TGTGCCAGCAGCGGGACAGGTCCGAACACTGAAGCTTTCTTT | CASSGTGPNTEAFF | few | TRBJ1-1 | 14 | TRBV9 | TRBD1
TGTGCCAGCAGCGTGGGCACAGGGGGCAGGGGAACTAATGAAAAACTGTTTTTT | CASSVGTGGRGTNEKLFF | NA | TRBJ1-4 | 18 | TRBV14 | TRBD1
TGCAGTGCCCAGACAGGGGCGGGGACCGGGGAGCTGTTTTTT | CSAQTGAGTGELFF | many | TRBJ2-2 | 14 | TRBV20-1 | TRBD1
TGTGCCATCAGTGATAACCTCTCGCACAATGAGCAGTTCTTC | CAISDNLSHNEQFF | few | TRBJ2-1 | 14 | TRBV10-3 | NA
TGTGCCAGCAGTTACACTTCGGGTATCCCCGGGGAGCTGTTTTTT | CASSYTSGIPGELFF | few | TRBJ2-2 | 15 | TRBV6-5 | NA
TGCAGCGTTGAAGATCAGGGAGAGACCCAGTACTTC | CSVEDQGETQYF | NA | TRBJ2-5 | 12 | TRBV29-1 | NA
TGTGCCAGCACCGATGGGGTCCCAGATACGCAGTATTTT | CASTDGVPDTQYF | NA | TRBJ2-3 | 13 | TRBV11-2 | NA
TGCGCCAGCAGCGGGACAGGGGGGTATGAAGCTTTCTTT | CASSGTGGYEAFF | many | TRBJ1-1 | 13 | TRBV5-1 | TRBD1
TGTGCTAGTGGTTTGACGGGGGCGAACACCGGGGAGCTGTTTTTT | CASGLTGANTGELFF | few | TRBJ2-2 | 15 | TRBV12-5 | NA
TGCAGTGCTCTCGAGGGCGGGGAGCTGTTTTTT | CSALEGGELFF | NA | TRBJ2-2 | 11 | TRBV20-1 | NA
TGTGCCAGCAGCTTGGGGTATTCAGTAGACATTCAGTACTTC | CASSLGYSVDIQYF | NA | TRBJ2-4 | 14 | TRBV5-6 | NA
TGCGCCAGCAGTCCCACTACCTGGGGGGCGTTAGATTCACCCCTCCACTTT | CASSPTTWGALDSPLHF | few | TRBJ1-6 | 17 | TRBV23-1 | NA
TGTGCCAGCAGGGAGACAGGGGCCTACGAGCAGTACTTC | CASRETGAYEQYF | NA | TRBJ2-7 | 13 | TRBV5-4 | TRBD1
TGCGCCAGCAGCCGGTCCGGTTGGGAGCAGTACTTC | CASSRSGWEQYF | many | TRBJ2-7 | 12 | TRBV4-1 | NA
TGCACCGTTGAGTCGGGGCCGGGGAATGAGCAGTTCTTC | CTVESGPGNEQFF | NA | TRBJ2-1 | 13 | TRBV29-1 | NA
TGTGCCACCAGGGCAGGGGGCGAAGAGACCCAGTACTTC | CATRAGGEETQYF | many | TRBJ2-5 | 13 | TRBV15 | TRBD1
TGTGCCAGCAGCTTATTGGACAGGGGAACAGATACGCAGTATTTT | CASSLLDRGTDTQYF | NA | TRBJ2-3 | 15 | TRBV7-6 | TRBD1
TGTGCCAGCAGAAAGGGGGAGTTCTACGAGCAGTACTTC | CASRKGEFYEQYF | NA | TRBJ2-7 | 13 | TRBV27 | NA
TGCAGTGCTAGACCCGGGACAGCTACCTACAATGAGCAGTTCTTC | CSARPGTATYNEQFF | NA | TRBJ2-1 | 15 | TRBV20-1 | TRBD1
TGTGCCAGCAGTGGATACGGAGCTAGCGGGAGTGAAGATACGCAGTATTTT | CASSGYGASGSEDTQYF | NA | TRBJ2-3 | 17 | TRBV25-1 | TRBD2
TGTGCCAGCAGTTACTCGAGCGGAAGGGAGACCCAGTACTTC | CASSYSSGRETQYF | few | TRBJ2-5 | 14 | TRBV6-5 | NA
TGTGCCAGCAGCGTTTCGACCGGGGAGCTGTTTTTT | CASSVSTGELFF | few | TRBJ2-2 | 12 | TRBV9 | NA
TGTGCCAGCAGCCAAGAACTTGGCGGGGGGCAAGAGACCCAGTACTTC | CASSQELGGGQETQYF | NA | TRBJ2-5 | 16 | TRBV4-2 | TRBD2
TGCAGTGCTCGGCCTCGGGGAAACACTGAAGCTTTCTTT | CSARPRGNTEAFF | few | TRBJ1-1 | 13 | TRBV20-1 | NA
TGTGCCAGCATTAGCGGGGGCCAAGAGACCCAGTACTTC | CASISGGQETQYF | few | TRBJ2-5 | 13 | TRBV2 | TRBD2
TGCGCCAGCAGCTCCCAACTAGCGGGGTTTCAGAATGAGCAGTTCTTC | CASSSQLAGFQNEQFF | NA | TRBJ2-1 | 16 | TRBV4-1 | TRBD2
TGCAGTGCCACGGAGGGGGGAAACACCATATATTTT | CSATEGGNTIYF | few | TRBJ1-3 | 12 | TRBV20-1 | NA
TGCGCCAGCAGCTTGTACCCCGTCCAAGAGACCCAGTACTTC | CASSLYPVQETQYF | many | TRBJ2-5 | 14 | TRBV5-1 | NA
TGTGCCAGCAGCTTCTCGACAGGGGGCACGGAGACCCAGTACTTC | CASSFSTGGTETQYF | NA | TRBJ2-5 | 15 | TRBV7-9 | TRBD1
TGCAGTGCTAGAGATCAAGATGGGGAGCGCTATACGCAGTATTTT | CSARDQDGERYTQYF | few | TRBJ2-3 | 15 | TRBV20-1 | NA
TGTGCCAGCAGTTACTCTCTCTTCTTGGAAGATACGCAGTATTTT | CASSYSLFLEDTQYF | NA | TRBJ2-3 | 15 | TRBV6-5 | NA
TGTGCCAGCAGCTCGGTAAGACTAGCGGCCCCAGTTGAGCAGTTCTTC | CASSSVRLAAPVEQFF | few | TRBJ2-1 | 16 | TRBV11-3 | TRBD2
TGTGCCAGCAGCTTAGCGCGGGGGGGCACAGATACGCAGTATTTT | CASSLARGGTDTQYF | few | TRBJ2-3 | 15 | TRBV7-2 | TRBD2
TGTGCCAGCAGCTTACTAGCCCGAGGCAATGAGCAGTTCTTC | CASSLLARGNEQFF | few | TRBJ2-1 | 14 | TRBV7-9 | NA
TGCAGCGTTGAAACTAGCGGGGACTACAATGAGCAGTTCTTC | CSVETSGDYNEQFF | NA | TRBJ2-1 | 14 | TRBV29-1 | TRBD2
TGTGCCAGCAGTTTACCCGACCGAAACAATGAGCAGTTCTTC | CASSLPDRNNEQFF | NA | TRBJ2-1 | 14 | TRBV27 | NA
TGTGCCAGCAGTTACGGGACAGGGGGCACTGAAGCTTTCTTT | CASSYGTGGTEAFF | NA | TRBJ1-1 | 14 | TRBV6-5 | TRBD1
TGTGCCAGCAAACAGGACATCTTGGCTGGGGCCAACGTCCTGACTTTC | CASKQDILAGANVLTF | many | TRBJ2-6 | 16 | TRBV6-1 | NA